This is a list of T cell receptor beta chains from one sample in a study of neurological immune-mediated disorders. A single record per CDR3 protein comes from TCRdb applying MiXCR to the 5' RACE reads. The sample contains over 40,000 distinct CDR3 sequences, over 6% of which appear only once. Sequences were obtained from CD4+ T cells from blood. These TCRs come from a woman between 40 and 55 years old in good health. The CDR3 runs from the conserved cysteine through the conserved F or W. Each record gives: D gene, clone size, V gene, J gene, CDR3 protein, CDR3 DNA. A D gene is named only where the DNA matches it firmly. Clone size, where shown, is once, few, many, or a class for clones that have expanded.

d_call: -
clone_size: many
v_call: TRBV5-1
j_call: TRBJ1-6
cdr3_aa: CASSGEGQYNSPLHF
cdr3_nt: TGCGCCAGCAGCGGAGAAGGACAGTATAATTCACCCCTCCACTTT

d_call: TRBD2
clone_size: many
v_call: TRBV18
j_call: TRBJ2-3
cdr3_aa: CASSPMSGRADTQYF
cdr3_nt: TGTGCCAGCTCACCAATGAGCGGGAGGGCAGATACGCAGTATTTT

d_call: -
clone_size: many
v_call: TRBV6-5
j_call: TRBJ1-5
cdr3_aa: CASSPPPAHAGQPQHF
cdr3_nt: TGTGCCAGCAGCCCACCTCCGGCCCACGCAGGTCAGCCCCAGCATTTT

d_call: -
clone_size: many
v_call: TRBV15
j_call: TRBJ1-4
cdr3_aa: CATSSLVGGGGEKLFF
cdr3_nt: TGTGCCACCAGCAGTCTCGTTGGAGGCGGGGGCGAAAAACTGTTTTTT

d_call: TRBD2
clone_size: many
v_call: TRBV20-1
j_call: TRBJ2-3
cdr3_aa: CSARGLRSGGPDTQYF
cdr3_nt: TGCAGTGCTAGAGGCTTACGCTCGGGGGGGCCAGATACGCAGTATTTT

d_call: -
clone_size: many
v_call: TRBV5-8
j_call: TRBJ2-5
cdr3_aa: CASSLGVGSGQETQYF
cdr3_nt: TGTGCCAGCAGCTTAGGAGTCGGGAGTGGGCAAGAGACCCAGTACTTC

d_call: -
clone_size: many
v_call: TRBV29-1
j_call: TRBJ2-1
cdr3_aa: CSVAAYNEQFF
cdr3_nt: TGCAGCGTCGCAGCCTACAATGAGCAGTTCTTC

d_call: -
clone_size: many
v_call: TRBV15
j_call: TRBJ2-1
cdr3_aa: CATSRVTGPTYNEQFF
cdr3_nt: TGTGCCACCAGCAGAGTTACGGGCCCCACCTACAATGAGCAGTTCTTC

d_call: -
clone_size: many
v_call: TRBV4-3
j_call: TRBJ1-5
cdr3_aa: CASSQDWRQLNQPQHF
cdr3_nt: TGCGCCAGCAGCCAAGATTGGCGTCAGCTTAATCAGCCCCAGCATTTT

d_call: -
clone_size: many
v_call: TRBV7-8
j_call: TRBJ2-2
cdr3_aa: CASSLPEGLGGELFF
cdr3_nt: TGTGCCAGCAGCTTACCGGAGGGCCTGGGCGGGGAGCTGTTTTTT

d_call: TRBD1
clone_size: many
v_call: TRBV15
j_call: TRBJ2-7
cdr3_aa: CATSIGTGLTYEQYF
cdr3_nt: TGTGCCACCAGCATTGGGACAGGGCTTACCTACGAGCAGTACTTC

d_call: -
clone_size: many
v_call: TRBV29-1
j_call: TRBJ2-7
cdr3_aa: CSVCSLPPSYEQYF
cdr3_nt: TGCAGCGTTTGTAGCCTCCCTCCCTCCTACGAGCAGTACTTC

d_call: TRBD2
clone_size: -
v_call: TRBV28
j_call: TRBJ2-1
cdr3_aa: CASSPTGREGLEEQFF
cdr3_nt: TGTGCCAGCAGTCCGACAGGGCGGGAGGGTTTGGAGGAGCAGTTCTTC

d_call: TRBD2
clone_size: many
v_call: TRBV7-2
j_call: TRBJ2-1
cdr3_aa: CASSLERTSAPSYNEQFF
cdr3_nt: TGTGCCAGCAGCTTAGAGCGGACTAGCGCTCCTTCCTACAATGAGCAGTTCTTC

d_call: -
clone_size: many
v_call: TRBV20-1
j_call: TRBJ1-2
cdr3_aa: CSAKETVNYGYTF
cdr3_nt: TGCAGTGCTAAGGAGACGGTGAACTATGGCTACACCTTC

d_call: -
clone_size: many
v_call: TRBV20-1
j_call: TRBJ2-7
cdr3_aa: CSARGFGDEQYF
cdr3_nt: TGCAGTGCTAGGGGGTTTGGTGACGAGCAGTACTTC

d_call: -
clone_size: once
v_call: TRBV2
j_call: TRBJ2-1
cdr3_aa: CASSVSRNNEQFF
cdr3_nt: TGTGCCAGCAGTGTTTCACGGAACAATGAGCAGTTCTTC

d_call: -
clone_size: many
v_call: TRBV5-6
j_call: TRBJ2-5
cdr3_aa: CASSFDSQETQYF
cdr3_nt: TGTGCCAGCAGCTTCGACAGCCAAGAGACCCAGTACTTC

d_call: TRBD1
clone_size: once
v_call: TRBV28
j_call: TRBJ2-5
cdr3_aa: CVSRHRGRGMSQETQYF
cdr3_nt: TGTGTCAGCAGACACAGGGGGCGCGGTATGTCTCAAGAGACCCAGTACTTC

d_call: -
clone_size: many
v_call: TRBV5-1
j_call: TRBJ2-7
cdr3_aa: CASSSGRTNFAYEQYF
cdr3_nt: TGCGCCAGCAGCAGCGGAAGGACTAATTTCGCCTACGAGCAGTACTTC

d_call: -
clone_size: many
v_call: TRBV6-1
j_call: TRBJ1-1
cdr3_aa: CASTPGFLNTEAFF
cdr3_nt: TGTGCCAGCACCCCCGGGTTCTTGAACACTGAAGCTTTCTTT

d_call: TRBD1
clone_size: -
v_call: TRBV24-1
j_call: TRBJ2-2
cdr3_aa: CATSRTGAAGELFF
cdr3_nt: TGTGCCACCAGTCGGACAGGGGCCGCCGGGGAGCTGTTTTTT

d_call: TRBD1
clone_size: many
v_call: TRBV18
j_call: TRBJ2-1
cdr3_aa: CASSPDRGEFF
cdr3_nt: TGTGCCAGCTCACCGGACAGGGGGGAGTTCTTC

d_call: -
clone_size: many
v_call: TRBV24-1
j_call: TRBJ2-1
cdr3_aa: CATSEAVDWSEQFF
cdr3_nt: TGTGCCACCAGTGAGGCTGTAGACTGGAGCGAGCAGTTCTTC

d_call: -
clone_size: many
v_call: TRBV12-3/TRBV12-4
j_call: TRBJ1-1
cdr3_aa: CASSIKDGTEAFF
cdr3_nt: TGTGCCAGCAGTATCAAGGATGGCACTGAAGCTTTCTTT

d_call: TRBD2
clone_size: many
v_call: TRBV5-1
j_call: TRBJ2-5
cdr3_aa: CASRGTSVFETQYF
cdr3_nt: TGCGCCAGCAGAGGGACTAGCGTTTTCGAGACCCAGTACTTC

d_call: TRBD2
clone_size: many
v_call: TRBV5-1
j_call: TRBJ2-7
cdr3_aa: CASTLQLAGAGEQYF
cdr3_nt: TGCGCCAGCACCCTCCAACTAGCGGGAGCCGGCGAGCAGTACTTC

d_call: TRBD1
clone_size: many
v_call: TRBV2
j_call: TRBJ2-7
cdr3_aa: CATSGTGQYEQYF
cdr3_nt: TGTGCCACTTCCGGGACAGGGCAATACGAGCAGTACTTC

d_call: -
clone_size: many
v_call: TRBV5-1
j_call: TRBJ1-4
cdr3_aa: CASSLRRLTNEKLFF
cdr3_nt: TGCGCCAGCAGCTTGAGGCGACTAACTAATGAAAAACTGTTTTTT

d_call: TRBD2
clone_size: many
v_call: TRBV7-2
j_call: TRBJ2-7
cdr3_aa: CASSSLAGGSPYEQYF
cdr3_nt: TGTGCCAGCAGCTCCCTAGCGGGAGGGTCACCATACGAGCAGTACTTC

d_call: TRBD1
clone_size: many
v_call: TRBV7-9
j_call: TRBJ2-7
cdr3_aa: CASNPDRGGDEQYF
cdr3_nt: TGTGCCAGCAACCCCGACAGGGGAGGCGACGAGCAGTACTTC

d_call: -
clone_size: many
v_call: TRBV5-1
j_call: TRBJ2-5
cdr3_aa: CASSLNVAGRETQYF
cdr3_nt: TGCGCCAGCAGCTTAAACGTTGCGGGGAGAGAGACCCAGTACTTC

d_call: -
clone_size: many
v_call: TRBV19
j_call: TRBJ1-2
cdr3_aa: CASTPSGTVWSGYTF
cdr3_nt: TGTGCCAGTACCCCATCCGGGACCGTCTGGAGCGGCTACACCTTC

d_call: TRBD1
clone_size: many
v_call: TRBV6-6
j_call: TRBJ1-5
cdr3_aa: CASSSTGAGPLSNQPQHF
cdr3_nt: TGTGCCAGCAGTAGTACAGGGGCTGGACCCCTTAGCAATCAGCCCCAGCATTTT

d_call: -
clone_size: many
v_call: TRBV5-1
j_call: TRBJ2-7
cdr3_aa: CASSLEAGNLDLGYF
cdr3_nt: TGCGCCAGCAGCTTGGAAGCAGGGAACTTGGATTTGGGGTACTTC

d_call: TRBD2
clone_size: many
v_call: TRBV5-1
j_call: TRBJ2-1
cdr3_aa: CASTITGTSVGNEQFF
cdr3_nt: TGCGCCAGCACTATCACCGGGACTAGCGTCGGGAATGAGCAGTTCTTC

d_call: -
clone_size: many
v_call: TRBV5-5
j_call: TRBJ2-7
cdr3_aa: CASSLALVAGAYEQYF
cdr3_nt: TGTGCCAGCAGCTTGGCCTTAGTTGCAGGTGCCTACGAGCAGTACTTC

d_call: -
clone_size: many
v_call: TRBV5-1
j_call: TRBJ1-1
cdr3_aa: CASSSRASGAEAFF
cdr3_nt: TGCGCCAGCAGCTCTCGCGCGAGCGGCGCTGAAGCTTTCTTT

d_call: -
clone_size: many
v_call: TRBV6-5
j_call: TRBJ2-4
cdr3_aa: CASGTGRDIQYF
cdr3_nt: TGTGCCAGCGGGACGGGTAGGGACATTCAGTACTTC

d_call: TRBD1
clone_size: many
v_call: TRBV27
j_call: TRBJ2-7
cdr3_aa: CASSPFMAGTGGVRSYEQYF
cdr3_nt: TGTGCCAGCAGTCCCTTTATGGCCGGGACAGGGGGCGTAAGGTCCTACGAGCAGTACTTC

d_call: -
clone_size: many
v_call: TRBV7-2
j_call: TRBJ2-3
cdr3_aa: CASSLQQSHTAQYF
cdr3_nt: TGTGCCAGCAGCTTACAACAATCCCATACAGCGCAGTATTTT

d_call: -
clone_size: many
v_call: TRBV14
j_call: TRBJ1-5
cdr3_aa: CANSGPQANQPQHF
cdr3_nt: TGTGCCAACTCAGGTCCACAGGCAAATCAGCCCCAGCATTTT

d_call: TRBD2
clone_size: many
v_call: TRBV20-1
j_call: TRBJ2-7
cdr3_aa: CSASASLSLAGGLYEQYF
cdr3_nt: TGCAGTGCTAGTGCTTCCCTCTCCCTAGCGGGAGGCCTCTACGAGCAGTACTTC

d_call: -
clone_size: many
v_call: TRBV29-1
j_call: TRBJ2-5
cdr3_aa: CSVQVQETQYF
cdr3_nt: TGCAGCGTTCAAGTACAAGAGACCCAGTACTTC

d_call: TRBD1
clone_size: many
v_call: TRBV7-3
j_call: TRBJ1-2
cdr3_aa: CASSLTGVEGYTF
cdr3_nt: TGTGCCAGCAGCCTTACAGGGGTCGAGGGCTACACCTTC

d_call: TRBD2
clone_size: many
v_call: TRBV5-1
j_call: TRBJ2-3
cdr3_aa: CASSPGTSGSGDTQYF
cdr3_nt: TGCGCCAGCAGCCCTGGGACTAGCGGGAGCGGGGATACGCAGTATTTT

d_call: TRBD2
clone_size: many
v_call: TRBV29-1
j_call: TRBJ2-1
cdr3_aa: CSVGRTGGPYNEQFF
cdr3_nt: TGCAGCGTTGGTCGCACGGGAGGACCCTACAATGAGCAGTTCTTC

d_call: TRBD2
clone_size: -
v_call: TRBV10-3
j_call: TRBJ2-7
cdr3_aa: CATGGFRATSYEQYF
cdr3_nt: TGTGCCACCGGGGGGTTCAGGGCTACCTCCTACGAGCAGTACTTC

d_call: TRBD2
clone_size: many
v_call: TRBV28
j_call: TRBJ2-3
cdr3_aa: CASSAPSGSGRRTDTQYF
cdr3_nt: TGTGCCAGCAGTGCCCCTAGTGGTAGCGGGAGGAGGACAGATACGCAGTATTTT

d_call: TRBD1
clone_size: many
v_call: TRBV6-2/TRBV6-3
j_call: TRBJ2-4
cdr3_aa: CASSPYRGPPRFIAKNIQYF
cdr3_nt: TGTGCCAGCAGCCCTTACAGGGGCCCTCCGCGGTTCATAGCCAAAAACATTCAGTACTTC

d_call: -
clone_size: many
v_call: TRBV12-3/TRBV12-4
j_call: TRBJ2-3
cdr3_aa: CASSRDSLLADTQYF
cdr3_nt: TGTGCCAGCAGCCGAGACAGCCTATTAGCAGATACGCAGTATTTT

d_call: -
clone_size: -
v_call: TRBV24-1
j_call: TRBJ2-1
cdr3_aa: CATSAERGSISYNEQFF
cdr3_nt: TGTGCCACCAGTGCCGAACGGGGGAGTATCTCCTACAATGAGCAGTTCTTC

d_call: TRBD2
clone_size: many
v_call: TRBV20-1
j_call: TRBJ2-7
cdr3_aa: CSATPIPGTSGRALQHEQYF
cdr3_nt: TGCAGTGCTACCCCCATCCCCGGGACTAGCGGGAGGGCCCTCCAGCACGAGCAGTACTTC

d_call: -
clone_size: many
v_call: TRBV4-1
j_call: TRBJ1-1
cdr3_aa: CASSQLSTGLRAEAFF
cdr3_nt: TGCGCCAGCAGCCAACTAAGCACAGGCCTTCGAGCTGAAGCTTTCTTT

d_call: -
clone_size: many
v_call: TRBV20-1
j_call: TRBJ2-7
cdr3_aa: CSARDGNTVGEQYF
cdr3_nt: TGCAGTGCTAGAGATGGAAACACAGTGGGCGAGCAGTACTTC

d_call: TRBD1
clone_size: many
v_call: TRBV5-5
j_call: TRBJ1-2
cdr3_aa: CASSSGTGEWGYTF
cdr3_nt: TGTGCCAGCAGCTCCGGGACAGGGGAATGGGGCTACACCTTC

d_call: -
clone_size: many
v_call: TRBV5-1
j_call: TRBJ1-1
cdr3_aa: CASTLTENTEAFF
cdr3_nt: TGCGCCAGCACCTTAACAGAGAACACTGAAGCTTTCTTT